The clone carrying this T cell receptor (beta chain) is medium-sized in the sample. The CDR3 runs to 12 residues. The ends were cut back, 7 bases at V and 8 bases at J, with 15 bases in the middle. Germline V CDR1 and CDR2: MNHNS, SASEGT. None of the patients had undergone chemotherapy or radiotherapy beforehand or had any other malignancy, and each showed node-negative status on CT and PET/CT. This specimen comes from a study of prognosis after radiotherapy for stage I lung cancer. The wider study: Patients with newly diagnosed primary stage I lung tumors numbered more than 13, with a few others having oligometastatic NSCLC after surgical resection of the primary tumor. Each non-small cell lung cancer patient was deemed medically inoperable.

CDR3 of TCR beta was amplified from genomic DNA via a two-round multiplex PCR. The first round of PCR was done with primers that matched each TRBV and TRBJ gene. Each CDR3 protein gets one entry after TCRdb re-called the multiplex PCR reads with MiXCR. The sample carries approximately 28,000 distinct CDR3 sequences, about 41% recorded once. The chain is built from TRBV6-1 and TRBJ2-7, with D perhaps TRBD2 (5 bases). The clonotype originates from a donor at least 50 years old with non-small cell lung cancer. The source was PBMCs, collected before or after stereotactic body radiation therapy (not recorded which). CDR3 in amino acids: CASTSGLGKQYF. The CDR3, as DNA: TGTGCCAGCACCTCCGGACTTGGGAAGCAGTACTTC.